A selection of T cell receptor beta chains follows, all from one sample in a study of beta chain features in type 1 diabetes. Profiling relied on immunoSEQ multiplex PCR, and the TCRdb table lists in-frame clones only, not all of them. The data hold some 350,000 clones, with roughly 13% observed a single time. Material: naive CD4+ T cells from blood. These TCRs come from a young woman with type 1 diabetes. The CDR3 runs from the conserved cysteine through the conserved F or W. Each record gives: V gene, D gene, J gene, CDR3 length, clone size, CDR3 DNA, CDR3 protein. A D gene is named only where the DNA matches it firmly. For some rows the clone size is stated as once, few or many, or as a class when expanded; others skip it.

>TRBV5-1|TRBD1|TRBJ1-1|16|.
TGCGCCAGCAGCTCTCACAGGGGAGGTTTGAACACTGAAGCTTTCTTT
CASSSHRGGLNTEAFF
>TRBV7-2|.|TRBJ2-3|17|few
TGTGCCAGCAGCTATCGAGGGTGGAGCAAAAGCACAGATACGCAGTATTTT
CASSYRGWSKSTDTQYF
>TRBV28|.|TRBJ2-2|15|.
TGTGCCAGCACCGTACCAGGGGTATTGTTCGGGGAGCTGTTTTTT
CASTVPGVLFGELFF
>TRBV11-2|TRBD1|TRBJ1-1|18|.
TGTGCCAGCAGCTTAGATCATAGGACAGGGGGCGCGAGGGCTGAAGCTTTCTTT
CASSLDHRTGGARAEAFF
>TRBV7-9|.|TRBJ2-3|16|few
TGTGCCAGCAGCCCTAGGCCTCAGGGGAGCACAGATACGCAGTATTTT
CASSPRPQGSTDTQYF
>TRBV7-2|.|TRBJ2-1|15|.
TGTGCCAGCAGCCACATGTCGGCAGGTAACAATGAGCAGTTCTTC
CASSHMSAGNNEQFF
>TRBV5-1|TRBD2|TRBJ2-7|14|.
TGCGCCAGCGGATGGGGTTCGGTAGCGGGCGAGCAGTACTTC
CASGWGSVAGEQYF
>TRBV2|.|TRBJ1-2|14|.
TGTGCCAGCAGTGAAAGCGGCCCTAACTATGGCTACACCTTC
CASSESGPNYGYTF
>TRBV2|TRBD2|TRBJ2-1|15|few
TGTGCCAGCAGTGATAGGGCGGGGGTCATCGGTGAGCAGTTCTTC
CASSDRAGVIGEQFF
>TRBV28|.|TRBJ2-7|15|.
TGTGCCAGCAGCCTAGAGTTCGGGAATAGCTACGAGCAGTACTTC
CASSLEFGNSYEQYF
>TRBV6-6|.|TRBJ2-1|12|.
TGTGCCAGCAGTTACTCTAGGAGCGAGCAGTTCTTC
CASSYSRSEQFF
>TRBV30|TRBD2|TRBJ2-1|14|.
TGTGCCTGGGTAATAGCGGGATCTAGTGGGGAGCAGTTCTTC
CAWVIAGSSGEQFF
>TRBV5-4|.|TRBJ1-3|14|.
TGTGCCAGCAGCTTGGACGGGGCTGGAAACACCATATATTTT
CASSLDGAGNTIYF
>TRBV18|.|TRBJ2-1|15|.
TGTGCCAGCTCACCGGCGGGCAGCTCCTACAATGAGCAGTTCTTC
CASSPAGSSYNEQFF
>TRBV10-3|TRBD1|TRBJ2-3|17|.
TGTGCCATCAGCGACACCTTGACAGGGAAGAGCTCAGATACGCAGTATTTT
CAISDTLTGKSSDTQYF
>TRBV30|TRBD1|TRBJ1-1|15|.
TGTGCCTGGAGTTTACGGGACAGACAGAACACTGAAGCTTTCTTT
CAWSLRDRQNTEAFF
>TRBV30|.|TRBJ2-2|14|.
TGTGCCTGGACTCTGGACTACGCCGGCGGGGAGCTGTTTTTT
CAWTLDYAGGELFF
>TRBV19|.|TRBJ2-6|16|.
TGTGCCAGTAGCAGGGTTATCCCCCCTGGGGCCAACGTCCTGACTTTC
CASSRVIPPGANVLTF
>TRBV5-6|TRBD2|TRBJ2-3|16|few
TGTGCCAGCAGCTTCCCCCCGGGACTAGCGCCCTATACGCAGTATTTT
CASSFPPGLAPYTQYF
>TRBV2|.|TRBJ2-3|13|.
TGTGCCAGCAGTGAAGTTGCCGGGGATACGCAGTATTTT
CASSEVAGDTQYF
>TRBV4-2|.|TRBJ2-2|16|few
TGTGCCAGCAGCCAGGACGGGGGGCCGAACACCGGGGAGCTGTTTTTT
CASSQDGGPNTGELFF
>TRBV20-1|.|TRBJ2-3|11|.
TGCAGTGCTAGTGTAACTAATACGCAGTATTTT
CSASVTNTQYF
>TRBV19|TRBD2|TRBJ2-7|13|few
TGTGCCAGTAGTAGCGGGAGAGCCTACGAGCAGTACTTC
CASSSGRAYEQYF
>TRBV7-8|.|TRBJ1-1|14|.
TGTGCCAGCAGCTTTCGTCCGGGGAACACTGAAGCTTTCTTT
CASSFRPGNTEAFF
>TRBV6-5|TRBD1|TRBJ2-5|14|few
TGTGCCAGCAGGAGGACAGGGGAATCAGAGACCCAGTACTTC
CASRRTGESETQYF
>TRBV19|.|TRBJ2-5|12|.
TGTGCCAGTAAGGACTCTCAAGAGACCCAGTACTTC
CASKDSQETQYF
>TRBV30|.|TRBJ1-5|12|.
TGTGCCTGGTCTAGTTTGAATCAGCCCCAGCATTTT
CAWSSLNQPQHF
>TRBV5-4|.|TRBJ1-2|14|.
TGTGCCAGCAGCACCACGGGGAGTAGCTATGGCTACACCTTC
CASSTTGSSYGYTF
>TRBV7-9|TRBD2|TRBJ2-2|15|.
TGTGCCAGCAGCTTACGGCTAGCGGACACCGGGGAGCTGTTTTTT
CASSLRLADTGELFF
>TRBV5-5|.|TRBJ1-5|14|.
TGTGCCAGCAGCTTGTCGAACAGTGGGCAGCCCCAGCATTTT
CASSLSNSGQPQHF
>TRBV5-4|.|TRBJ1-1|14|.
TGTGCCAGCAGCTTGGAGCCGCACGGAGGTGAAGCTTTCTTT
CASSLEPHGGEAFF
>TRBV30|.|TRBJ1-5|13|few
TGTGCCTGGACCCGGGGAGACGTTCAGCCCCAGCATTTT
CAWTRGDVQPQHF
>TRBV7-2|.|TRBJ2-1|13|few
TGTGCCAGCAGCCAGGCCAGGGACAATGAGCAGTTCTTC
CASSQARDNEQFF
>TRBV10-3|.|TRBJ1-1|13|.
TGTGCCATCGGAGGGGTAGAGGGGACTGAAGCTTTCTTT
CAIGGVEGTEAFF
>TRBV28|TRBD2|TRBJ2-2|17|few
TGTGCCAGCAGTTTGCTAGCGGGAGCGATGAACACCGGGGAGCTGTTTTTT
CASSLLAGAMNTGELFF
>TRBV7-2|TRBD2|TRBJ2-1|15|.
TGTGCCAGCAGCTCCGGGACTAGCGGGAGTGGTGAGCAGTTCTTC
CASSSGTSGSGEQFF
>TRBV20-1|.|TRBJ1-2|10|.
TGCAGTGCTAACAGGAACGGCTACACCTTC
CSANRNGYTF
>TRBV30|TRBD1|TRBJ2-6|22|.
TGTGCCTGGAGTGTAATAGGAGGACAGGGGCCATTCTTACCCTCTGGGGCCAACGTCCTGACTTTC
CAWSVIGGQGPFLPSGANVLTF
>TRBV7-9|.|TRBJ1-2|16|few
TGTGCCAGCAGTTTGGGGCAGCCAGTATCTAACTATGGCTACACCTTC
CASSLGQPVSNYGYTF
>TRBV5-6|TRBD1|TRBJ1-1|16|few
TGTGCCAGCAGCTTAGGGACAGGAGCCCGCGGCACTGAAGCTTTCTTT
CASSLGTGARGTEAFF
>TRBV28|.|TRBJ1-2|13|.
TGTGCCAGCAGTTTTGGGCTTACCTATGGCTACACCTTC
CASSFGLTYGYTF
>TRBV5-6|.|TRBJ2-1|16|.
TGTGCCAGCAGCTTGACCACAGGGTTCCGTGAGTCTGAGCAGTTCTTC
CASSLTTGFRESEQFF
>TRBV11-1|TRBD1|TRBJ1-2|13|few
TGTGCCAGCAGCCCAAGGACAGGGAACGGCTACACCTTC
CASSPRTGNGYTF
>TRBV29-1|.|TRBJ2-1|14|few
TGCAGCGTTGAGTGGTGGGCGGGGCGGGATGAGCAGTTCTTC
CSVEWWAGRDEQFF
>TRBV19|.|TRBJ2-1|14|few
TGTGCCAGTAGTATTCGGGAGCCCAACAATGAGCAGTTCTTC
CASSIREPNNEQFF
>TRBV7-2|.|TRBJ2-2|17|few
TGTGCCAGCAGCTTAGTTCGGGGGGCCTATAACACCGGGGAGCTGTTTTTT
CASSLVRGAYNTGELFF
>TRBV30|TRBD2|TRBJ2-7|15|few
TGTGCCTGGAGTGTTAGGCTAGCGGGGGCCTACGAGCAGTACTTC
CAWSVRLAGAYEQYF
>TRBV6-5|.|TRBJ1-2|13|few
TGTGCCAGCAGTTACTCTGGCAGCTATGGCTACACCTTC
CASSYSGSYGYTF
>TRBV7-9|TRBD1|TRBJ1-5|17|few
TGTGCCAGCAGCTCGAGCCTGGACAGGAACAGCAATCAGCCCCAGCATTTT
CASSSSLDRNSNQPQHF
>TRBV6-1|TRBD2|TRBJ2-2|16|.
TGTGCCAGCAGTGAAGGCGGTAGCGGGATAGGTGGGGAGCTGTTTTTT
CASSEGGSGIGGELFF
>TRBV28|TRBD1|TRBJ2-7|13|.
TGTGCCAGCAGCCCGGGACAGGGGTACGAGCAGTACTTC
CASSPGQGYEQYF
>TRBV5-1|TRBD2|TRBJ2-1|15|few
TGCGCCAGCAGCCCGCCGGCTAGCGGGAGTAATGAGCAGTTCTTC
CASSPPASGSNEQFF
>TRBV15|TRBD2|TRBJ2-1|17|.
TGTGCCACCAGGTCCCAGGGACTAGCGGACTCCTACAATGAGCAGTTCTTC
CATRSQGLADSYNEQFF
>TRBV25-1|.|TRBJ1-5|16|.
TGTGCCAGCAGTGAGGCCGGGTGGCAGGGCTTTCAGCCCCAGCATTTT
CASSEAGWQGFQPQHF
>TRBV30|TRBD2|TRBJ2-1|15|.
TGTGCCTGGAGTCCCGGGACTAGCGGGACAAATGAGCAGTTCTTC
CAWSPGTSGTNEQFF
>TRBV27|.|TRBJ2-7|13|.
TGTGCCAGCAGTCTAACGAGCTCCTACGAGCAGTACTTC
CASSLTSSYEQYF